These T cell receptor beta chains were read from a single sample in a study of graft-versus-host responses after intestinal transplantation. The data were produced by immunoSEQ multiplex PCR, yet TCRdb's version contains in-frame clones alone and is incomplete. The sample holds about 20,000 clones, around 81% seen once. The sequencing here drew on ileum tissue, taken 12 days after intestinal transplant. The receptor set was obtained from a human patient who received an intestinal transplant, so some T cells may come from the graft donor. The CDR3 runs from the conserved cysteine through the conserved F or W. The D gene is left open where the match is weak. Some rows mark clone size as missing; the rest say once, few, many or name a class of expanded clone.

clone_size: few
v_call: TRBV14
d_call: -
j_call: TRBJ2-1
cdr3_aa: CASSQVRATGRSYNEQFF
cdr3_nt: TGTGCCAGCAGCCAAGTACGGGCGACAGGGAGGAGCTACAATGAGCAGTTCTTC

clone_size: -
v_call: TRBV18
d_call: TRBD1
j_call: TRBJ2-3
cdr3_aa: CASSPRVAGGPDTQYF
cdr3_nt: TGTGCCAGCTCCCCTCGGGTGGCAGGGGGCCCAGATACGCAGTATTTT

clone_size: -
v_call: TRBV27
d_call: -
j_call: TRBJ2-1
cdr3_aa: CASSSKLVGDGNEQFF
cdr3_nt: TGTGCCAGCAGTTCCAAACTAGTTGGGGATGGGAATGAGCAGTTCTTC

clone_size: -
v_call: TRBV28
d_call: -
j_call: TRBJ1-1
cdr3_aa: CASSLRTAVNTEAFF
cdr3_nt: TGTGCCAGCAGTTTAAGGACAGCCGTTAATACGGAAGCTTTCTTT

clone_size: -
v_call: TRBV9
d_call: TRBD1
j_call: TRBJ1-2
cdr3_aa: CASSGLTGVNGYTF
cdr3_nt: TGTGCCAGCAGCGGCCTTACAGGGGTAAATGGCTACACCTTC

clone_size: -
v_call: TRBV5-5
d_call: TRBD1
j_call: TRBJ2-7
cdr3_aa: CASSSAGTGLREQYF
cdr3_nt: TGTGCCAGCAGCTCGGCCGGGACAGGGTTGAGAGAGCAGTACTTC

clone_size: -
v_call: TRBV7-3
d_call: TRBD2
j_call: TRBJ2-1
cdr3_aa: CASSLDIGTSGRNEQFF
cdr3_nt: TGTGCCAGCAGCTTAGATATCGGGACTAGCGGGAGGAATGAGCAGTTCTTC

clone_size: -
v_call: TRBV5-6
d_call: TRBD1
j_call: TRBJ1-5
cdr3_aa: CATNRGRYSNQPQHF
cdr3_nt: TGTGCCACCAACAGGGGGCGGTATAGCAATCAGCCCCAGCATTTT

clone_size: -
v_call: TRBV7-6
d_call: TRBD2
j_call: TRBJ2-7
cdr3_aa: CASRKYPSGELSYEQYF
cdr3_nt: TGTGCCAGCAGAAAATACCCTAGCGGGGAGCTTTCCTACGAGCAGTACTTC

clone_size: -
v_call: TRBV5-4
d_call: TRBD2
j_call: TRBJ2-3
cdr3_aa: CASSPGLAGLGDTQYF
cdr3_nt: TGTGCCAGCAGCCCAGGACTAGCGGGGTTGGGAGATACGCAGTATTTT

clone_size: -
v_call: TRBV7-6
d_call: -
j_call: TRBJ2-1
cdr3_aa: CASSSLAHGGTGGEQFF
cdr3_nt: TGTGCCAGCAGCTCTTTGGCGCACGGAGGGACCGGCGGGGAGCAGTTCTTC

clone_size: -
v_call: TRBV5-1
d_call: TRBD2
j_call: TRBJ2-2
cdr3_aa: CASRKAGGSGELFF
cdr3_nt: TGCGCCAGCAGGAAGGCGGGAGGGAGCGGGGAGCTGTTTTTT

clone_size: -
v_call: TRBV6-1
d_call: -
j_call: TRBJ2-1
cdr3_aa: CASSEGTTPNEQFF
cdr3_nt: TGTGCCAGCAGTGAAGGGACTACCCCCAATGAGCAGTTCTTC

clone_size: -
v_call: TRBV5-4
d_call: -
j_call: TRBJ2-1
cdr3_aa: CASSLVEDYYYNEQFF
cdr3_nt: TGTGCCAGCAGCTTGGTCGAGGACTACTATTACAATGAGCAGTTCTTC

clone_size: -
v_call: TRBV18
d_call: TRBD2
j_call: TRBJ2-6
cdr3_aa: CASSATSGIVTGANVLTF
cdr3_nt: TGTGCCAGCTCGGCCACTAGCGGGATAGTCACTGGGGCCAACGTCCTGACTTTC

clone_size: -
v_call: TRBV10-3
d_call: -
j_call: TRBJ1-1
cdr3_aa: CAISDSGVREAFF
cdr3_nt: TGTGCCATCAGTGACTCAGGGGTGAGGGAGGCTTTCTTT

clone_size: -
v_call: TRBV7-9
d_call: TRBD1
j_call: TRBJ1-2
cdr3_aa: CASSLGGQGVYGYTF
cdr3_nt: TGTGCCAGCAGCTTAGGAGGACAGGGGGTTTATGGCTACACCTTC

clone_size: -
v_call: TRBV18
d_call: TRBD1
j_call: TRBJ1-4
cdr3_aa: CASSRDRLNEKLFF
cdr3_nt: TGTGCCAGCTCGAGGGACAGGCTGAATGAAAAACTGTTTTTT

clone_size: -
v_call: TRBV5-5
d_call: -
j_call: TRBJ1-1
cdr3_aa: CASSLEGAFTEAFF
cdr3_nt: TGTGCCAGCAGCTTGGAGGGAGCTTTCACTGAAGCTTTCTTT

clone_size: -
v_call: TRBV4-1
d_call: -
j_call: TRBJ1-1
cdr3_aa: CASSQEGGMSTEAFF
cdr3_nt: TGCGCCAGCAGCCAAGAGGGAGGGATGAGCACTGAAGCTTTCTTT

clone_size: once
v_call: TRBV6-6
d_call: -
j_call: TRBJ2-4
cdr3_aa: CASSYSGGKNIQYF
cdr3_nt: TGTGCCAGCAGTTACTCCGGCGGGAAAAACATTCAGTACTTC

clone_size: -
v_call: TRBV5-1
d_call: -
j_call: TRBJ2-1
cdr3_aa: CASSPTSGVVGREQFF
cdr3_nt: TGCGCCAGCAGCCCGACCTCTGGGGTCGTGGGGAGGGAGCAGTTCTTC

clone_size: -
v_call: TRBV11-2
d_call: -
j_call: TRBJ1-6
cdr3_aa: CASRTITGSVSPLHF
cdr3_nt: TGTGCCAGCAGGACGATCACAGGGTCAGTTTCACCCCTCCACTTT

clone_size: -
v_call: TRBV7-9
d_call: TRBD1
j_call: TRBJ2-5
cdr3_aa: CASSPGTAAQETQYF
cdr3_nt: TGTGCCAGCAGCCCCGGGACAGCCGCACAAGAGACCCAGTACTTC

clone_size: -
v_call: TRBV29-1
d_call: TRBD1
j_call: TRBJ2-5
cdr3_aa: CSVVLGTGGETQYF
cdr3_nt: TGCAGCGTTGTGTTAGGGACAGGGGGAGAGACCCAGTACTTC

clone_size: -
v_call: TRBV6-5
d_call: TRBD1
j_call: TRBJ1-5
cdr3_aa: CASSYGQGASNQPQHF
cdr3_nt: TGTGCCAGCAGTTACGGACAGGGGGCTAGCAATCAGCCCCAGCATTTT

clone_size: few
v_call: TRBV4-1
d_call: -
j_call: TRBJ1-2
cdr3_aa: CASSRRDWNYGYTF
cdr3_nt: TGTGCCAGCAGCCGCCGGGACTGGAACTATGGCTACACCTTC

clone_size: -
v_call: TRBV7-3
d_call: TRBD1
j_call: TRBJ2-7
cdr3_aa: CASSLVGTGGEQYF
cdr3_nt: TGTGCCAGCAGCTTAGTGGGGACAGGGGGCGAGCAGTACTTC